The present TCR beta chain was sequenced within a study of cytomegalovirus exposure and HLA in healthy donors. Study-wide points: The authors later linked a missense DCLRE1C variant to TCR beta V- and J-gene trimming. Cytomegalovirus association was listed for under 200 TCR beta chains. Evidence from a later analysis indicated that most CMV-associated TCR beta chains looked HLA-restricted.

Trimming took off 6 bases at V and 1 base at J, with 12 bases between the two ends. This CDR3 is 14 amino acids long. Germline CDR1 is MNHEY and CDR2 is SMNVEV (reference sequence). Both 60 Vbeta primers and 13 Jbeta primers went into the PCR. The method was immunoSEQ multiplex PCR; TCRdb's version includes in-frame clones alone and lacks a portion of them. The table has around 99,000 clones, 65% to 80% seen once. Remarks on this clone: As yet, its antigen is unknown.

V and J are TRBV27 and TRBJ1-1; possible D gene TRBD1, 6 bases. The TCR was taken from a male donor in good health and CMV-seronegative. The sequenced sample consisted of PBMCs. The CDR3 DNA is TGTGCCAGCAGCCCTGGACAGACGAACACTGAAGCTTTCTTT. Translating it yields CASSPGQTNTEAFF.